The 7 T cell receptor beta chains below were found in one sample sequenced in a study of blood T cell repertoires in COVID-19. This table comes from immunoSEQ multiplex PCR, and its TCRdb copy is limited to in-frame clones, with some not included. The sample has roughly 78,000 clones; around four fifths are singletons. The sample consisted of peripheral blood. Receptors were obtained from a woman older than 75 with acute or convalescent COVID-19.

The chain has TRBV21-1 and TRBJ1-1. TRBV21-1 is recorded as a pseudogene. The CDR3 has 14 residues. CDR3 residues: CASSKLAMNTEAFF. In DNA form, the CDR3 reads TGTGCCAGCAGCAAGTTAGCTATGAACACTGAAGCTTTCTTT.

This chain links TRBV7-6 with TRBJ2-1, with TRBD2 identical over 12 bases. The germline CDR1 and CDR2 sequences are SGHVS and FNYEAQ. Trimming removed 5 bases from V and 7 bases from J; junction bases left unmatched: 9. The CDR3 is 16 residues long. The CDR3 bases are TGTGCCAGCAGCCCGGAGACTAGCGGGAGTAAGAATGAGCAGTTCTTC. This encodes CASSPETSGSKNEQFF. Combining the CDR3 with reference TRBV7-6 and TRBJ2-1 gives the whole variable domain GAGVSQSPRYKVTKRGQDVALRCDPISGHVSLYWYRQALGQGPEFLTYFNYEAQQDKSGLPNDRFSAERPEGSISTLTIQRTEQRDSAMYRCASSPETSGSKNEQFFGPGTRLTVL.

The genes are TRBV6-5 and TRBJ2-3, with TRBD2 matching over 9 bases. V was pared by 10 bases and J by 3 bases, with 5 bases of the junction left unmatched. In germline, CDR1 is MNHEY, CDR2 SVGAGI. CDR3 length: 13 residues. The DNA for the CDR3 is TGTGCCACTCGACTAGCGGCGACAGATACGCAGTATTTT. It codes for CATRLAATDTQYF.

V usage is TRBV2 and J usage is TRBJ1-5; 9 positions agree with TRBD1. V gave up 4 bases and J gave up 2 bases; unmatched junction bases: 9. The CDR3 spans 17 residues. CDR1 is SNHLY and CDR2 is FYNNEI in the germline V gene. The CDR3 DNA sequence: TGTGCCAGCAGTGTGGTTACAGGGGGCTGGGGCAATCAGCCCCAGCATTTT. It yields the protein CASSVVTGGWGNQPQHF.

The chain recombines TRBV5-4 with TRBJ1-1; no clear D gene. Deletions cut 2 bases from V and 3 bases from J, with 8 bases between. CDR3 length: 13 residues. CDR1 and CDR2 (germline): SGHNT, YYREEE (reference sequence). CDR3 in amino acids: CASSFERDTEAFF. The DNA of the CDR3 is TGTGCCAGCAGCTTCGAACGGGACACTGAAGCTTTCTTT.

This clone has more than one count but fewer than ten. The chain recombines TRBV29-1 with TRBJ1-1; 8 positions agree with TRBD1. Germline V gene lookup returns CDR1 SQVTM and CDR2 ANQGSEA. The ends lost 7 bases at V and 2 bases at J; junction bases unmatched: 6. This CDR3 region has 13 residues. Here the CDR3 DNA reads TGCAGCGCCGACAGGGGAGGAAACACTGAAGCTTTCTTT. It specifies CSADRGGNTEAFF.

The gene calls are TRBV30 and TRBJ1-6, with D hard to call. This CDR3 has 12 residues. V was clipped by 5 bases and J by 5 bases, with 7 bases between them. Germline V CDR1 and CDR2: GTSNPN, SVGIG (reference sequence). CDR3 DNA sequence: TGTGCCTGGGCATCGGATAATTCACCCCTCCACTTT. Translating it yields CAWASDNSPLHF.